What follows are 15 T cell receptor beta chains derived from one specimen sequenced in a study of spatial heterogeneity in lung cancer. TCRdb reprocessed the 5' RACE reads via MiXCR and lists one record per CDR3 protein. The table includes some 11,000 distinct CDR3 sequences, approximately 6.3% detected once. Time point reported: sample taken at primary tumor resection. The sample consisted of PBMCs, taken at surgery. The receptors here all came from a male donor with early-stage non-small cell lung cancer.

CDR3 nucleotide sequence: TGCGCCAGCAGCTTGGAGGCTAGCGGGGTAGATACGCAGTATTTT. As protein: CASSLEASGVDTQYF. This chain links TRBV5-1 with TRBJ2-3, with TRBD2 identical over 9 bases. There are 15 residues in the CDR3. V trimming: 0 bases; J trimming: 5 bases; junction bases outside the gene matches: 4. Germline CDR1 is SGHRS and CDR2 is YFSETQ.

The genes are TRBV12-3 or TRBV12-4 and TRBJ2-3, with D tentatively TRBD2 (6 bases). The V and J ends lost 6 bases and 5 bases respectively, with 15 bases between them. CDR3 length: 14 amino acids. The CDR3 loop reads CASSSDGGGDTQYF. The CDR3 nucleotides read TGTGCCAGCAGCTCCGACGGGGGAGGAGATACGCAGTATTTT.

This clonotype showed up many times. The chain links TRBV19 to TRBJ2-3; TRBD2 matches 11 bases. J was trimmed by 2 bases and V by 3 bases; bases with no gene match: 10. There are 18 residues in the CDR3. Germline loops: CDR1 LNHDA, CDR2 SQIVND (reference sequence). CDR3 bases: TGTGCCAGTAGTATCGAAACTAGCGGGGGTCCTGCCACAGATACGCAGTATTTT. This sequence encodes CASSIETSGGPATDTQYF. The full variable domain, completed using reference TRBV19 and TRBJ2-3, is DGGITQSPKYLFRKEGQNVTLSCEQNLNHDAMYWYRQDPGQGLRLIYYSQIVNDFQKGDIAEGYSVSREKKESFPLTVTSAQKNPTAFYLCASSIETSGGPATDTQYFGPGTRLTVL.

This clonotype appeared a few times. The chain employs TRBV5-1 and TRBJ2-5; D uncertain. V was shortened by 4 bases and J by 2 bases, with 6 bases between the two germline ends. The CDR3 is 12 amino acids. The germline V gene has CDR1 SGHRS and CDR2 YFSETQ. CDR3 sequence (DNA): TGCGCCAGCAGCAGGGAACAAGAGACCCAGTACTTC. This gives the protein CASSREQETQYF.

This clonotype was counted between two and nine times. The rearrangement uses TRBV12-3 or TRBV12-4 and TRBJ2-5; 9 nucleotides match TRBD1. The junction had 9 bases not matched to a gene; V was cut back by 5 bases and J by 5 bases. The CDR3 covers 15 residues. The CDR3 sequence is CASSLDRGGSETQYF. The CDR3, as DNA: TGTGCCAGCAGTCTCGACAGGGGGGGGAGTGAGACCCAGTACTTC.

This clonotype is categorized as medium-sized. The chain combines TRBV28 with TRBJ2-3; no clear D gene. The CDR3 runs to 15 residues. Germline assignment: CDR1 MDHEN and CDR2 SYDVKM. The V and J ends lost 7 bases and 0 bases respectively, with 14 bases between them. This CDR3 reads CASNHGSVSTDTQYF. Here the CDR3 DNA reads TGTGCCAGCAACCACGGCAGCGTGAGCACAGATACGCAGTATTTT. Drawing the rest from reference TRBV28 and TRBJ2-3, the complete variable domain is DVKVTQSSRYLVKRTGEKVFLECVQDMDHENMFWYRQDPGLGLRLIYFSYDVKMKEKGDIPEGYSVSREKKERFSLILESASTNQTSMYLCASNHGSVSTDTQYFGPGTRLTVL.

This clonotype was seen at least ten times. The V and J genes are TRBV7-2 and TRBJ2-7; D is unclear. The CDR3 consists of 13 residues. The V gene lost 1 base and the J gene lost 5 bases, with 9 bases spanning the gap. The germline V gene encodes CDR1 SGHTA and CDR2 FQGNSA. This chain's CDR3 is CASSLVYTDEQYF. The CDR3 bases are TGTGCCAGCAGCTTAGTATATACGGACGAGCAGTACTTC.

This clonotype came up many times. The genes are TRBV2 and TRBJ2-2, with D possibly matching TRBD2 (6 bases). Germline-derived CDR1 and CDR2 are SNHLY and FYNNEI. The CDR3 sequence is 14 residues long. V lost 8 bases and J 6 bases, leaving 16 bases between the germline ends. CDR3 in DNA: TGTGCCAGCGCTACGAGGAGGGGTGCCGGGGAGCTGTTTTTT. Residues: CASATRRGAGELFF.

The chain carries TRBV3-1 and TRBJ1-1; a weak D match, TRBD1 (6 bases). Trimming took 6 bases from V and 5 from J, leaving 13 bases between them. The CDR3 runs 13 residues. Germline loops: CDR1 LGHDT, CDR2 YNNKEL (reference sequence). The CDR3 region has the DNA TGTGCCAGCAGTCCGGGGGGCCATACTGAAGCTTTCTTT. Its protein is CASSPGGHTEAFF.

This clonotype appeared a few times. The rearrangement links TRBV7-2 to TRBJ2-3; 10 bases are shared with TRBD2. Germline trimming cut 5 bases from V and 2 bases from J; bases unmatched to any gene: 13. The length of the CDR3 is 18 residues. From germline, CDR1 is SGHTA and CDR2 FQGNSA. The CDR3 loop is CASSPIAPLAGATDTQYF. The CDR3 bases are TGTGCCAGCAGCCCTATAGCCCCCCTAGCGGGGGCCACAGATACGCAGTATTTT.

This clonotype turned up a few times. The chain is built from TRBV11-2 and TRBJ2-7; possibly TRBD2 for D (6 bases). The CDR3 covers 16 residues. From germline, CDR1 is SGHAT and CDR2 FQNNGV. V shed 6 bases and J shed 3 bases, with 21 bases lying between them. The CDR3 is CASRTRGPNVDYEQYF. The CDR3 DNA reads TGTGCCAGCAGGACTAGAGGGCCCAATGTGGACTACGAGCAGTACTTC.

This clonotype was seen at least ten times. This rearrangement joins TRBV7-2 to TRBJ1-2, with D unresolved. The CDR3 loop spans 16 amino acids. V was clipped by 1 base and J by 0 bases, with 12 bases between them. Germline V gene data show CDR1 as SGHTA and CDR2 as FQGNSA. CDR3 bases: TGTGCCAGCAGCTTAGACGCTCGGAAGTCTAACTATGGCTACACCTTC. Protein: CASSLDARKSNYGYTF.

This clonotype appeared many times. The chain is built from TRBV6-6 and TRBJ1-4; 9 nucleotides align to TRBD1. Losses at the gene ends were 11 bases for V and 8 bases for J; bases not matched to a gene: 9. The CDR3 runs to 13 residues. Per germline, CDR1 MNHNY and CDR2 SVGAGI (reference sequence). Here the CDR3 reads CAVGGTGSEKLFF. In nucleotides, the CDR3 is TGTGCCGTGGGCGGGACAGGGAGCGAAAAACTGTTTTTT.

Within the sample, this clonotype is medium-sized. The CDR3 sequence is CASSEYPQETQYF. DNA of the CDR3: TGCGCCAGCAGTGAGTACCCCCAAGAGACCCAGTACTTC. The J gene is TRBJ2-5, the V gene TRBV10-2; D unresolved. Germline V CDR1 and CDR2: WSHSY, SAAADI. The CDR3 length is 13 residues. V was cut by 1 base and J by 1 base, with 4 bases left in between.

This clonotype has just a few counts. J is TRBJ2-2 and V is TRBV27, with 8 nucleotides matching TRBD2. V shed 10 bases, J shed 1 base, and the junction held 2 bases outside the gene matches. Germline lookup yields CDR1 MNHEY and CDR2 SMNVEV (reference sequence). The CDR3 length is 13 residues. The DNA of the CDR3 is TGTGCCACTAGCGGGCGGAACACCGGGGAGCTGTTTTTT. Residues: CATSGRNTGELFF.